This T cell receptor (beta chain) is drawn from a study of OX40 agonist ivuxolimab in advanced cancers. Study at large: Of the participants, approximately 44% had some prior anti-PD-1, anti-PD-L1 or anti-CTLA-4 therapy, which was allowed.

Concerning this clone itself: Its antigen is unidentified.

Germline CDR1 and CDR2: SGHAT and FQNNGV. CDR3 size: 17 residues. J gave up 1 base and V 0 bases, and 6 bases lay outside the gene matches. The study, taken as a whole, reports: In general, CD8+ T cells held more expanded clones than CD4+ did, on average. Low normalized T-cell clonal expansion was also seen in some nonresponders. Patients who responded partially at 0.1-3.0 mg/kg showed clonal expansion ranking among the lowest.

TCRdb's table, derived via immunoSEQ multiplex PCR, lists solely in-frame clones and lacks some. The sample has 150,000 to 180,000 clones; approximately 94% are singletons. Material: CD4+ or CD8+ T cells sorted from blood, obtained in a trial of the OX40 agonist ivuxolimab. The chain carries TRBV11-2 and TRBJ1-5, with TRBD1 matching over 7 bases. The clonotype originates from an adult with an advanced solid tumor such as melanoma, head and neck, liver or kidney cancer. The CDR3 nucleotides read TGTGCCAGCAGCTTAGACCCCAGGGGGGCGAGCAATCAGCCCCAGCATTTT. Protein sequence: CASSLDPRGASNQPQHF.